This entry features one TCR beta chain sequence. Its antigen is currently unknown. This entry is derived from a study of graft-versus-host responses after intestinal transplantation. The V gene's germline CDR1 is MNHNS and CDR2 SASEGT. With 1 base removed from V and 5 bases from J, the gap between germline ends came to 8 bases. The CDR3 consists of 14 residues. Libraries were prepared by immunoSEQ multiplex PCR; TCRdb keeps only in-frame clonotypes and omits some of them. The data contain more than 85,000 clones, 85% to 95% of them singletons. The rearrangement uses TRBV6-1 and TRBJ1-4; tentative D call: TRBD1 (5 bases). This TCR came from a human donor who received an intestinal transplant. Sequenced material: unstimulated CD8+ T cells sorted from spleen or lymph node cells, taken before intestinal transplant. CDR3 residues: CASSEDRRNEKLFF. Here the CDR3 DNA reads TGTGCCAGCAGTGAAGACAGGAGGAATGAAAAACTGTTTTTT.